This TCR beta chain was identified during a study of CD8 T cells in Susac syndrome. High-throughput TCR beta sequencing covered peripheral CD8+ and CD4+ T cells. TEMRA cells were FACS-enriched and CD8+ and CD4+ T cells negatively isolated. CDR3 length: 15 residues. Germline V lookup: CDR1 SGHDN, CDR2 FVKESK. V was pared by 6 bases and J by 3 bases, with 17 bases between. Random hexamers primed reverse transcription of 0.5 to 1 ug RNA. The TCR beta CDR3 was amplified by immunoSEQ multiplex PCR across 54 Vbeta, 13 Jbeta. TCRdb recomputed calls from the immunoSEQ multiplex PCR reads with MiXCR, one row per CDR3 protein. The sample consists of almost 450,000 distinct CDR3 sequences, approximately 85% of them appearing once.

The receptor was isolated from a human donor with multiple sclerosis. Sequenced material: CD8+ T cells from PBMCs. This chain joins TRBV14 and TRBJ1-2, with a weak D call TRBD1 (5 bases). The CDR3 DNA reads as TGTGCCAGCAGTAGCCTCAGGGAGGAGGACTATGGCTACACCTTC. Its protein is CASSSLREEDYGYTF.